One and the same sample provided the 10 T cell receptor beta chains below, sequenced in a study of blood T cell repertoires in COVID-19. Produced via immunoSEQ multiplex PCR; TCRdb's table is partial and in-frame only. The table lists some 190,000 clones, less than 85% of them singletons. The sequenced sample was peripheral blood. These receptors originate from a woman aged 45-60 years with acute or convalescent COVID-19.

This chain connects TRBV29-1 to TRBJ2-1; 7 bases map to TRBD2. Germline V gene sequence: CDR1 SQVTM, CDR2 ANQGSEA. The CDR3 consists of 14 residues. V was clipped by 5 bases and J by 2 bases; unmatched bases: 6. The CDR3 nucleotides are TGCAGCGTTCCTACTAGCGAGACCTACAATGAGCAGTTCTTC. Encoded protein: CSVPTSETYNEQFF.

This clone was detected many times. The chain couples TRBV19 to TRBJ2-2; D possibly corresponds to TRBD1 (6 bases). Germline lookup yields CDR1 LNHDA and CDR2 SQIVND (reference sequence). The germline V and J ends were trimmed by 3 bases and 6 bases, with 23 bases remaining between them. CDR3 length: 18 amino acids. The CDR3 DNA sequence: TGTGCCAGTAGTATCCCCGCGTCCCAGGGGCGAATTTCCGGGGAGCTGTTTTTT. Protein product: CASSIPASQGRISGELFF. Complete variable domain (other parts from reference TRBV19 and TRBJ2-2): DGGITQSPKYLFRKEGQNVTLSCEQNLNHDAMYWYRQDPGQGLRLIYYSQIVNDFQKGDIAEGYSVSREKKESFPLTVTSAQKNPTAFYLCASSIPASQGRISGELFFGEGSRLTVL.

The gene calls are TRBV27 and TRBJ1-2, with D possibly matching TRBD1 (5 bases). The CDR3 runs to 14 residues. Germline V gives CDR1 MNHEY, CDR2 SMNVEV (reference sequence). Trimming took off 4 bases at V and 5 bases at J, with 14 bases between the two ends. CDR3 region: CASSSRREVYGYTF. The CDR3 coding sequence is TGTGCCAGCAGTTCCCGCAGGGAAGTTTATGGCTACACCTTC.

This rearrangement joins TRBV7-6 to TRBJ2-7; a weak D match, TRBD1 (7 bases). This CDR3 has 16 amino acids. The V gene lost 5 bases and the J gene lost 1 base, with 18 bases spanning the gap. Germline CDR1 is SGHVS and CDR2 is FNYEAQ. The CDR3 DNA reads TGTGCCAGCAGCCCAACCTACAGGGGAGGTTCCTACGAGCAGTACTTC. The encoded protein is CASSPTYRGGSYEQYF.

V and J are TRBV7-6 and TRBJ2-7; 7 nucleotides match TRBD1. Germline V gives CDR1 SGHVS, CDR2 FNYEAQ. This CDR3 is 15 amino acids long. V lost 0 bases to trimming and J lost 3 bases; unmatched junction nucleotides: 5. CDR3 DNA: TGTGCCAGCAGCTTAGCAAACAGGGGCGGCTACGAGCAGTACTTC. It specifies CASSLANRGGYEQYF. The full variable domain, rest sourced from reference TRBV7-6 and TRBJ2-7, is GAGVSQSPRYKVTKRGQDVALRCDPISGHVSLYWYRQALGQGPEFLTYFNYEAQQDKSGLPNDRFSAERPEGSISTLTIQRTEQRDSAMYRCASSLANRGGYEQYFGPGTRLTVT.

The gene calls are TRBV18 and TRBJ2-3; 7 positions match TRBD1. J lost 4 bases, V lost 2 bases, and 6 bases had no gene match. CDR1 and CDR2 (germline): KGHSH, LQKENI. This CDR3 comprises 15 residues. The CDR3 DNA reads as TGTGCCAGCTCACCAACGGACAGGTTCCCAGATACGCAGTATTTT. This codes for CASSPTDRFPDTQYF.

The genes are TRBV28 and TRBJ2-5, with TRBD1 matching over 10 bases. The CDR3 is made up of 13 amino acids. Trimming took 3 bases from V and 7 from J; bases not matched to a gene: 2. CDR1 and CDR2 (germline): MDHEN, SYDVKM. The CDR3 nucleotides read TGTGCCAGCAGTTTGGGACAGGGGAGGACCCAGTACTTC. It specifies CASSLGQGRTQYF.

The rearrangement uses TRBV20-1 and TRBJ1-2; D gene unclear. CDR1 is DFQATT and CDR2 is SNEGSKA in the germline V gene (reference sequence). Deletions cut 6 bases from V and 1 base from J, with 6 bases between. The CDR3 length is 11 residues. The CDR3 nucleotides are TGCAGTGCCCTTTTTAACTATGGCTACACCTTC. This gives the protein CSALFNYGYTF.

The CDR3, as DNA: TGTGCCAGTAGTATCCGACAGGGCGGCCCTGAAGCTTTCTTT. Protein product: CASSIRQGGPEAFF. The chain combines TRBV19 with TRBJ1-1; TRBD1 aligns across 7 bases. CDR3 length: 14 amino acids. The J segment lost 6 bases and the V segment lost 3 bases, leaving 7 bases of the junction unmatched. The germline gives CDR1 LNHDA, CDR2 SQIVND (reference sequence).

V gene TRBV4-3 combines with J gene TRBJ1-6; TRBD1 agrees at 9 bases. In germline, CDR1 is LGHNA, CDR2 YSLEER. The CDR3 has 20 residues. Trimming cost V 0 bases and J 7 bases; bases outside gene matches: 16. CDR3 sequence reads: CASSQEFSGQGSRGNSPLHF. DNA of the CDR3: TGCGCCAGCAGCCAAGAATTCTCGGGACAGGGAAGCAGGGGGAATTCACCCCTCCACTTT.